This entry lists 29 T cell receptor beta chains sequenced from one sample in a study of blood T cell repertoires in COVID-19. Repertoires were generated with immunoSEQ multiplex PCR, while TCRdb's copy carries only in-frame clones and drops some. The repertoire holds 200,000 to 300,000 clones, with around 86% as singletons. The sample consisted of peripheral blood. Every receptor here comes from a woman aged 60-75 years with active or convalescent COVID-19.

This clone was observed a handful of times. The chain uses TRBV6-5 and TRBJ1-5; D unresolved. The V gene lost 7 bases and the J gene lost 1 base, with 8 bases spanning the gap. This CDR3 contains 13 residues. CDR1 MNHEY and CDR2 SVGAGI come from the germline V gene. The CDR3 DNA reads TGTGCCAGCAAAGGAGGGAGCAATCAGCCCCAGCATTTT. This encodes CASKGGSNQPQHF.

The CDR3 coding sequence is TGCGCCAGCAGCCAAGACGGGTTCTACCAAGAGACCCAGTACTTC. It yields the protein CASSQDGFYQETQYF. The chain has TRBV4-1 and TRBJ2-5; D remains ambiguous. Germline V gives CDR1 MGHRA, CDR2 YSYEKL. Between the trimmed V and J ends, which lost 0 bases and 0 bases, there was a span of 8 bases. The CDR3 length is 15 residues.

J is TRBJ1-6 and V is TRBV2, with 7 nucleotides matching TRBD1. This CDR3 is 13 amino acids long. Per germline, CDR1 SNHLY and CDR2 FYNNEI. With V trimmed by 10 bases and J by 8 bases, 8 bases remained unmatched. This CDR3 reads CATRDRPDSPLHF. CDR3 nucleotides: TGTGCCACCCGGGACAGACCCGATTCACCCCTCCACTTT.

This chain joins TRBV6-2 or TRBV6-3 and TRBJ2-7, with D perhaps TRBD1 (5 bases). The germline V gene encodes CDR1 MNHEY and CDR2 SVGEGT. The CDR3 contains 15 residues. V was pared by 2 bases and J by 2 bases, with 13 bases between. The CDR3 here is CASSYGAGAPYEQYF. CDR3 in DNA: TGTGCCAGCAGTTACGGGGCAGGTGCCCCCTACGAGCAGTACTTC.

The chain links TRBV6-5 to TRBJ2-7, with 7 bases lining up with TRBD2. Trimming removed 5 bases from V and 6 bases from J; junction bases left unmatched: 7. CDR3 size: 13 residues. Germline values: CDR1 MNHEY, CDR2 SVGAGI. The CDR3 spells CASSPRGGLEQYF. The CDR3 DNA follows: TGTGCCAGCAGTCCGAGGGGAGGGCTCGAGCAGTACTTC.

V is TRBV7-2 and J is TRBJ1-6; a weak D match, TRBD1 (5 bases). Between the trimmed V and J ends, which lost 5 bases and 11 bases, there was a span of 13 bases. Germline values: CDR1 SGHTA, CDR2 FQGNSA. The CDR3 consists of 13 residues. The CDR3 nucleotides read TGTGCCAGCAGCCCGGGACTTGGTACACCCCTCCACTTT. Its translation: CASSPGLGTPLHF.

The V gene is TRBV6-2 or TRBV6-3, the J gene TRBJ2-1, with D perhaps TRBD2 (6 bases). Deletions cut 5 bases from V and 5 bases from J, with 10 bases between. This CDR3 spans 13 amino acids. Germline CDR1 MNHEY, CDR2 SVGEGT. In DNA form, the CDR3 reads TGTGCCAGCAGTGCGGGGCCAAACAATGAGCAGTTCTTC. Its protein product is CASSAGPNNEQFF.

This rearrangement joins TRBV3-1 (or the pseudogene TRBV3-2) to TRBJ1-1; 8 nucleotides align to TRBD1. CDR3 length: 15 amino acids. Germline V lookup: CDR1 LGHDT, CDR2 YNNKEL (reference sequence). Unmatched junction bases numbered 6, after V lost 4 bases and J lost 2 bases. CDR3 loop: CASSRRQGPNTEAFF. CDR3 nucleotides: TGTGCCAGCAGCCGGCGACAGGGGCCTAACACTGAAGCTTTCTTT.

This chain joins TRBV2 and TRBJ2-2; D is possibly TRBD1 (7 bases). This CDR3 contains 18 residues. Trimming cost V 7 bases and J 3 bases, with 24 bases left between them. The germline CDR1 and CDR2 sequences are SNHLY and FYNNEI. In DNA form, the CDR3 reads TGTGCCAGCACCCCACCCCGCGGGACAGCTGACGACACCGGGGAGCTGTTTTTT. Amino acids: CASTPPRGTADDTGELFF.

CDR3 sequence reads: CASSERPGGGFRAETQYF. In DNA, the CDR3 is TGTGCCAGCAGTGAAAGACCAGGCGGGGGATTCAGGGCGGAGACCCAGTACTTC. The rearrangement joins TRBV25-1 to TRBJ2-5, with 7 bases identical to TRBD2. The CDR3 runs to 18 residues. Germline trimming cut 2 bases from V and 5 bases from J; bases unmatched to any gene: 17. Looked up from germline, CDR1 is MGHDK and CDR2 is SYGVNS.

This clone was counted many times. The gene calls are TRBV7-3 and TRBJ2-7; no firm D call. Trimming left V 5 bases short and J 6 bases short, with 17 bases between. The CDR3 runs 14 residues. Germline assignment: CDR1 SGHTA and CDR2 FQGTGA. The CDR3 DNA reads as TGTGCCAGCAGCCCGCTCCCGAGTTCGGGCGAGCAGTACTTC. Protein sequence: CASSPLPSSGEQYF.

In regard to this clone: This sample also contains other DNA sequences that code for the same CDR3. The rearrangement uses TRBV30 and TRBJ1-1, with D unresolved. The germline gives CDR1 GTSNPN, CDR2 SVGIG (reference sequence). V was cut by 1 base and J by 0 bases, with 6 bases left in between. The CDR3 length is 13 residues. This chain's CDR3 is CAWSGDLNTEAFF. Here the CDR3 DNA reads TGTGCCTGGAGTGGCGATTTGAACACTGAAGCTTTCTTT.

This chain joins TRBV5-1 and TRBJ1-6, with TRBD1 matching 9 bases. The CDR3 totals 15 residues. The J segment lost 10 bases and the V segment lost 4 bases, leaving 9 bases of the junction unmatched. Germline loops: CDR1 SGHRS, CDR2 YFSETQ. The CDR3 DNA is TGCGCCAGCAGCGCTGGGGGGACAGGGAACTCACCCCTCCACTTT. Amino acid sequence: CASSAGGTGNSPLHF.

This clone was observed a few times. The chain is built from TRBV18 and TRBJ1-6; no reliable D call. Per germline, CDR1 KGHSH and CDR2 LQKENI. Trimming took 4 bases from V and 8 from J, leaving 12 bases between them. The CDR3 totals 14 residues. CDR3 sequence reads: CASSLGTGDSPLHF. For the CDR3, the DNA is TGTGCCAGCTCACTAGGAACGGGAGATTCACCCCTCCACTTT.

The rearrangement links TRBV5-4 to TRBJ2-5; 8 bases match TRBD1. The V and J ends lost 4 bases and 0 bases, in that order; junction bases with no gene match: 5. Germline loops: CDR1 SGHNT, CDR2 YYREEE (reference sequence). This CDR3 has 15 amino acids. This chain's CDR3 is CASSQGALNQETQYF. In DNA form, the CDR3 reads TGTGCCAGCAGCCAGGGGGCTCTCAACCAAGAGACCCAGTACTTC.

The chain uses TRBV11-3 and TRBJ2-1; TRBD2 matches 8 bases. Germline V gives CDR1 SGHNT, CDR2 YENEEA. This CDR3 is built from 15 residues. The J segment lost 5 bases and the V segment lost 4 bases, leaving 7 bases of the junction unmatched. Here the CDR3 reads CASSYQRGTNNEQFF. The CDR3 region has the DNA TGTGCCAGCAGCTACCAGCGGGGGACCAACAATGAGCAGTTCTTC.

CDR3: CASSWGGTGGYEQYF. For the CDR3, the DNA is TGCGCCAGCAGCTGGGGCGGTACAGGGGGCTACGAGCAGTACTTC. The chain links TRBV5-1 to TRBJ2-7; 8 positions agree with TRBD1. Germline V gene sequence: CDR1 SGHRS, CDR2 YFSETQ. This CDR3 is built from 15 residues. With 3 bases clipped from V and 3 bases from J, the junction kept 8 bases outside the gene matches.

This clone was seen only once. This sequence joins TRBV11-3 and TRBJ1-6; D is undetermined. The V end lost 11 bases, the J end lost 0 bases, and 5 bases lay between the germline ends. Germline values: CDR1 SGHNT, CDR2 YENEEA. This CDR3 has 12 amino acids. CDR3 sequence: CAGSSYNSPLHF. In nucleotides, the CDR3 is TGTGCCGGTAGCTCCTATAATTCACCCCTCCACTTT.

The chain is built from TRBV27 and TRBJ1-6; 11 nucleotides align to TRBD1. Germline V CDR1 and CDR2: MNHEY, SMNVEV (reference sequence). The CDR3 is 14 amino acids. Germline trimming cut 6 bases from V and 10 bases from J; bases unmatched to any gene: 5. The CDR3 coding sequence is TGTGCCAGCAGGTCCGGGACAGGGGGGTCACCCCTCCACTTT. Its protein is CASRSGTGGSPLHF.

This sequence joins TRBV11-2 and TRBJ1-1, with 7 nucleotides matching TRBD1. Germline V gene lookup returns CDR1 SGHAT and CDR2 FQNNGV. After removal of 4 bases from V and 5 bases from J, the junction contained 4 bases not matched to a gene. The length of the CDR3 is 13 residues. This CDR3 reads CASSSQGWTEAFF. For the CDR3, the DNA is TGTGCCAGCAGCTCACAGGGGTGGACTGAAGCTTTCTTT.

The chain combines TRBV6-6 with TRBJ2-1; 9 bases are a match to TRBD1. Germline loops: CDR1 MNHNY, CDR2 SVGAGI (reference sequence). CDR3 length: 13 amino acids. Losses at the gene ends were 7 bases for V and 9 bases for J; bases not matched to a gene: 7. Written as DNA, the CDR3 is TGTGCCAGCAACCGACAGGGGGAGGGTGAGCAGTTCTTC. Its protein is CASNRQGEGEQFF.

The count of this clone is one. This chain uses TRBV29-1 with TRBJ2-1; TRBD2 matches at 8 bases. Trimming took 6 bases from V and 10 from J; bases not matched to a gene: 11. Germline CDR1 is SQVTM and CDR2 is ANQGSEA. The CDR3 is 13 residues long. The CDR3 DNA sequence: TGCAGCGTCGCCCCAACCGGCGGGGGGGAGCAGTTCTTC. This encodes CSVAPTGGGEQFF.

This clone appeared once. The V call is TRBV5-1, the J call TRBJ2-3; TRBD2 aligns across 10 bases. With V trimmed by 5 bases and J by 5 bases, 2 bases remained unmatched. The germline CDR1 and CDR2 sequences are SGHRS and YFSETQ. CDR3 length: 13 amino acids. The DNA for the CDR3 is TGCGCCAGCAGGGCTAGCGGGGGAGATACGCAGTATTTT. Translation: CASRASGGDTQYF.

This chain joins TRBV2 and TRBJ1-2; 7 bases fit TRBD1. From germline, CDR1 is SNHLY and CDR2 FYNNEI. The CDR3 length is 15 residues. V dropped 4 bases and J dropped 4; count of bases not matched to a gene: 9. In nucleotides, the CDR3 is TGTGCCAGCAGTGGGACAGGAGCCATTAGCTATGGCTACACCTTC. Translating it yields CASSGTGAISYGYTF.

There are a few counts of this clone. The chain links TRBV5-1 to TRBJ2-2; D remains ambiguous. This CDR3 has 13 amino acids. The V end was cut by 7 bases, the J end by 4 bases, with 11 bases between. Germline values: CDR1 SGHRS, CDR2 YFSETQ. The CDR3 loop is CASDSYFTGELFF. In nucleotides, the CDR3 is TGCGCCAGCGACTCGTATTTCACCGGGGAGCTGTTTTTT.

This chain connects TRBV7-9 to TRBJ1-1; possibly TRBD1 for D (6 bases). CDR1 and CDR2 (germline): SEHNR, FQNEAQ (reference sequence). V was pared by 3 bases and J by 6 bases, with 11 bases between. CDR3 size: 13 residues. In DNA form, the CDR3 reads TGTGCCAGCAGCTTTGGGCAGGGGCCTGAAGCTTTCTTT. It is translated as CASSFGQGPEAFF. The full variable domain, its missing parts supplied by reference TRBV7-9 and TRBJ1-1, is DTGVSQNPRHKITKRGQNVTFRCDPISEHNRLYWYRQTLGQGPEFLTYFQNEAQLEKSRLLSDRFSAERPKGSFSTLEIQRTEQGDSAMYLCASSFGQGPEAFFGQGTRLTVV.

This clone came up once. V usage is TRBV5-4 and J usage is TRBJ2-5; TRBD1 agrees at 7 bases. Germline CDR1 SGHNT, CDR2 YYREEE (reference sequence). Trimming at V came to 0 bases and at J to 4 bases, leaving 9 bases not matched to a gene. This CDR3 spans 16 amino acids. The CDR3 nucleotides read TGTGCCAGCAGCTTGGGGGCAGGGGGTTATACAGAGACCCAGTACTTC. As protein: CASSLGAGGYTETQYF.

The chain couples TRBV10-1 to TRBJ2-3; tentative D call: TRBD1 (6 bases). Germline CDR1 reads WNHNN; CDR2 reads SYGVQD (reference sequence). The CDR3 has 13 amino acids. V shed 6 bases and J shed 0 bases, with 7 bases lying between them. CDR3 protein: CASSQGSTDTQYF. The CDR3 DNA sequence: TGCGCCAGCAGCCAGGGGAGCACAGATACGCAGTATTTT.

The chain employs TRBV2 and TRBJ1-2; the match to TRBD1 covers 10 bases. The CDR3 is 13 amino acids. Trimming took 5 bases from V and 10 from J; bases not matched to a gene: 7. CDR1 and CDR2 from the germline V gene are SNHLY and FYNNEI. The CDR3 is CASSRDRGPPYTF. The CDR3 nucleotides are TGTGCCAGCAGTAGAGACAGGGGGCCACCCTACACCTTC.